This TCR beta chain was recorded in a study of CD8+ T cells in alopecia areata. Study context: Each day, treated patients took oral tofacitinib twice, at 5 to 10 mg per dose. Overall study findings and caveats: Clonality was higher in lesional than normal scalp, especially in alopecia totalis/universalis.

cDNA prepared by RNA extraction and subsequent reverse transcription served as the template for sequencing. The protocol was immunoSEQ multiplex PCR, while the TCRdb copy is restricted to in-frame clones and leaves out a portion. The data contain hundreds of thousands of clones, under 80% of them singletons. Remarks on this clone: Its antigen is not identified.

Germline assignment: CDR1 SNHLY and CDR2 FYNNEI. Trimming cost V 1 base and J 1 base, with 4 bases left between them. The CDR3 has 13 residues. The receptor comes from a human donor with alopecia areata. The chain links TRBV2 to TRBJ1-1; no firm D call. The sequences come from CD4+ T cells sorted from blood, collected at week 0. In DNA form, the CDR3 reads TGTGCCAGCAGTGAAGGGTGGAACACTGAAGCTTTCTTT. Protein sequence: CASSEGWNTEAFF.